Listed here is a single T cell receptor (beta chain). Its matching antigen is unknown. Libraries were prepared by immunoSEQ multiplex PCR; TCRdb keeps only in-frame clonotypes and omits some of them. The sample lists fewer than 120,000 clones, 89% occurring once. This sample stems from a study of cytomegalovirus exposure and HLA in healthy donors. Study observations and caveats: Through in vitro validation, three CMV-associated chains were shown to be specific for CMV antigens.

V lost 4 bases and J lost 10; bases outside the gene matches: 8. CDR1 is GTSNPN, CDR2 SVGIG, per germline (reference sequence). CDR3 length: 14 residues. This chain uses TRBV30 with TRBJ1-6; 9 bases line up with TRBD1. The clonotype originates from a woman aged 18 to 35 in good health and CMV-seronegative. Sequenced material: PBMCs. The CDR3 sequence is CAWNPGDRESPLHF. The DNA for the CDR3 is TGTGCCTGGAACCCGGGGGACAGGGAGTCACCCCTCCACTTT.